These T cell receptor beta chains were read from a single sample in a study of shared clonotypes between healthy human individuals. The table came from immunoSEQ multiplex PCR; TCRdb's copy has only in-frame clones and leaves some out. The repertoire includes 170,000 or so clones, over 50% of them detected once, and over 9.5% sits in the top ten. Input material: memory CD4+ T cells sorted from blood. The origin of the receptors is a man younger than 40 in good health. Both conserved end residues are part of each CDR3. The order of the fields is D gene, CDR3 length, V gene, J gene, clone size, CDR3 protein, CDR3 DNA. D genes are given only for firm matches. The size field is filled for only some rows; it gives once, few, many or a size class.

D: -; length: 14; V: TRBV9; J: TRBJ1-1; size: -; CDR3: CASSVGVGDAEAFF; DNA: TGTGCCAGCAGCGTCGGGGTAGGGGACGCTGAAGCTTTCTTT
D: TRBD2; length: 15; V: TRBV6-1; J: TRBJ2-2; size: -; CDR3: CASSELSGSAGELFF; DNA: TGTGCCAGCAGTGAACTTAGCGGGAGCGCCGGGGAGCTGTTTTTT
D: -; length: 11; V: TRBV7-9; J: TRBJ2-7; size: -; CDR3: CASSLARQQYF; DNA: TGTGCCAGCAGCTTAGCACGACAGCAGTACTTC
D: TRBD2; length: 15; V: TRBV7-2; J: TRBJ2-7; size: -; CDR3: CASRISTSGIYEQYF; DNA: TGTGCCAGCAGAATCTCGACTAGCGGGATATACGAGCAGTACTTC
D: TRBD1; length: 12; V: TRBV2; J: TRBJ1-4; size: few; CDR3: CASTDRAEKLFF; DNA: TGTGCCAGCACTGACAGGGCGGAAAAACTGTTTTTT
D: TRBD1; length: 14; V: TRBV5-4; J: TRBJ1-3; size: -; CDR3: CASSDRGSGNTIYF; DNA: TGTGCCAGCAGCGACAGGGGCTCTGGAAACACCATATATTTT
D: -; length: 15; V: TRBV9; J: TRBJ2-7; size: -; CDR3: CASTLGAGKTYEQYF; DNA: TGTGCCAGCACCCTCGGGGCAGGGAAGACCTACGAGCAGTACTTC
D: TRBD2; length: 13; V: TRBV7-9; J: TRBJ2-1; size: -; CDR3: CASLIAGNNEQFF; DNA: TGTGCCAGCTTGATAGCGGGGAACAATGAGCAGTTCTTC
D: TRBD2; length: 15; V: TRBV5-1; J: TRBJ2-3; size: -; CDR3: CASSYRAGGTDTQYF; DNA: TGCGCCAGCAGCTACCGAGCGGGAGGCACAGATACGCAGTATTTT
D: -; length: 11; V: TRBV14; J: TRBJ1-1; size: -; CDR3: CASSQNERAFF; DNA: TGTGCCAGCAGCCAAAACGAAAGGGCTTTCTTT
D: -; length: 14; V: TRBV2; J: TRBJ2-7; size: -; CDR3: CASSAQEVSYEQYF; DNA: TGTGCCAGCAGTGCACAGGAGGTTAGCTACGAGCAGTACTTC
D: TRBD1; length: 13; V: TRBV28; J: TRBJ2-3; size: -; CDR3: CAIEPQGADTQYF; DNA: TGTGCCATCGAACCTCAGGGGGCAGATACGCAGTATTTT
D: -; length: 12; V: TRBV7-9; J: TRBJ2-7; size: few; CDR3: CASSLEPLEEYF; DNA: TGTGCCAGCAGCTTGGAGCCCCTGGAGGAGTACTTC
D: -; length: 13; V: TRBV5-4; J: TRBJ2-7; size: -; CDR3: CASSLVRDREQYF; DNA: TGTGCCAGCAGCTTGGTACGGGATAGGGAGCAGTACTTC
D: TRBD2; length: 13; V: TRBV10-2; J: TRBJ2-7; size: few; CDR3: CASSFSGTYEQYF; DNA: TGCGCCAGCAGTTTTAGCGGGACCTACGAGCAGTACTTC
D: TRBD1; length: 15; V: TRBV5-4; J: TRBJ1-1; size: few; CDR3: CASSLDWTGGTEAFF; DNA: TGTGCCAGCAGCTTGGACTGGACAGGGGGCACTGAAGCTTTCTTT
D: -; length: 14; V: TRBV18; J: TRBJ2-3; size: few; CDR3: CASSPLNRLDTQYF; DNA: TGTGCCAGCTCACCCCTTAACAGGCTGGATACGCAGTATTTT
D: -; length: 15; V: TRBV6-1; J: TRBJ1-1; size: -; CDR3: CASSVTQGVGTEAFF; DNA: TGTGCCAGCAGTGTAACACAGGGAGTGGGCACTGAAGCTTTCTTT
D: -; length: 15; V: TRBV28; J: TRBJ2-5; size: -; CDR3: CASRGDGPGQETQYF; DNA: TGTGCCAGCAGGGGGGACGGACCTGGCCAAGAGACCCAGTACTTC
D: -; length: 15; V: TRBV29-1; J: TRBJ2-1; size: -; CDR3: CSVEDPRGAYNEQFF; DNA: TGCAGCGTTGAAGACCCAAGGGGGGCCTACAATGAGCAGTTCTTC
D: -; length: 13; V: TRBV7-2; J: TRBJ2-5; size: -; CDR3: CASSTRQEGTQYF; DNA: TGTGCCAGCAGCACCCGACAGGAGGGGACCCAGTACTTC
D: TRBD1; length: 13; V: TRBV6-6; J: TRBJ2-4; size: -; CDR3: CASSYPGQWIQYF; DNA: TGTGCCAGCAGTTACCCGGGACAGTGGATTCAGTACTTC
D: TRBD2; length: 16; V: TRBV2; J: TRBJ2-1; size: -; CDR3: CASSEAMGLKGNEQFF; DNA: TGTGCCAGCAGTGAAGCGATGGGACTAAAGGGGAATGAGCAGTTCTTC
D: TRBD1; length: 15; V: TRBV5-6; J: TRBJ2-2; size: -; CDR3: CASSLRTGYDGELFF; DNA: TGTGCCAGCAGCTTGAGGACAGGGTACGACGGGGAGCTGTTTTTT
D: -; length: 14; V: TRBV5-1; J: TRBJ1-2; size: -; CDR3: CASSLGSLIDSYTF; DNA: TGCGCCAGCAGCTTGGGGTCCTTGATAGACAGCTACACCTTC
D: -; length: 14; V: TRBV18; J: TRBJ1-3; size: few; CDR3: CASSSTAAGNTIYF; DNA: TGTGCCAGCTCATCTACAGCCGCTGGAAACACCATATATTTT
D: TRBD2; length: 15; V: TRBV6-1; J: TRBJ2-3; size: -; CDR3: CASREGSGRADTQYF; DNA: TGTGCCAGCAGGGAAGGGAGCGGGAGAGCAGATACGCAGTATTTT
D: -; length: 15; V: TRBV11-2; J: TRBJ2-7; size: once; CDR3: CASSLEAGRTYEQYF; DNA: TGTGCCAGCAGCTTAGAGGCAGGCCGGACCTACGAGCAGTACTTC